The 17 T cell receptor beta chains below come from one sample, sequenced in a study of cytomegalovirus exposure and HLA in healthy donors. Primers included in the PCR were 60 Vbeta and 13 Jbeta primers. Profiling relied on immunoSEQ multiplex PCR, and the TCRdb table lists in-frame clones only, not all of them. Of approximately 140,000 clones listed, 81% are singletons. The sequenced sample was PBMCs. The receptors shown here come from a man in his late teens or twenties in good health and CMV-seronegative.

This clone turned up a few times. V and J are TRBV7-2 and TRBJ1-5; D may be TRBD1 (6 bases). The germline V gene encodes CDR1 SGHTA and CDR2 FQGNSA. The CDR3 sequence is 14 residues long. V was pared by 3 bases and J by 10 bases, with 16 bases between. This CDR3 is CASSFPSGQSPQHF. CDR3 nucleotides: TGTGCCAGCAGCTTCCCCTCCGGACAGAGTCCCCAGCATTTT.

In its sample, this clone was seen a few times. The chain combines TRBV6-6 with TRBJ2-3, with 9 bases identical to TRBD2. CDR1 MNHNY and CDR2 SVGAGI come from the germline V gene (reference sequence). The CDR3 consists of 16 residues. The ends lost 7 bases at V and 2 bases at J; junction bases unmatched: 10. CDR3: CASTILAGGFTDTQYF. CDR3 coding DNA: TGTGCCAGCACTATACTGGCGGGGGGGTTCACAGATACGCAGTATTTT.

This chain links TRBV7-2 with TRBJ2-1, with D tentatively TRBD2 (5 bases). CDR3 length equals 15 residues. Deletions cut 4 bases from V and 8 bases from J, with 18 bases between. Germline V gives CDR1 SGHTA, CDR2 FQGNSA. CDR3 protein: CASSSVPLGIDEQFF. The CDR3 DNA follows: TGTGCCAGCAGCTCCGTACCACTCGGGATCGATGAGCAGTTCTTC.

A single count supports this clone. The chain has TRBV4-1 and TRBJ1-2; 7 nucleotides agree with TRBD1. CDR3 length equals 16 residues. Germline CDR1 is MGHRA and CDR2 is YSYEKL. The junction had 15 bases not matched to a gene; V was cut back by 4 bases and J by 7 bases. The DNA for the CDR3 is TGCGCCAGCAGCCTAGAACCGGGACAGCCAGAGATTGGCTACACCTTC. Translation gives CASSLEPGQPEIGYTF.

V is TRBV27 and J is TRBJ1-5, with D perhaps matching TRBD1 (6 bases). Germline CDR1 MNHEY, CDR2 SMNVEV (reference sequence). Trimming shortened V by 5 bases and J by 3 bases, and 14 bases separated the two germline ends. The CDR3 runs 15 residues. CDR3 amino acids: CASSNDQGINQPQHF. For the CDR3, the DNA is TGTGCCAGCAGTAACGACCAGGGGATCAATCAGCCCCAGCATTTT.

This rearrangement joins TRBV28 to TRBJ1-2; D remains ambiguous. V was trimmed by 3 bases and J by 4 bases, leaving 12 bases between them. Germline-derived CDR1 and CDR2 are MDHEN and SYDVKM. The CDR3 spans 14 residues. CDR3 DNA: TGTGCCAGCAGTTTGCGCTATACCCCCTATGGCTACACCTTC. It codes for CASSLRYTPYGYTF.

The chain carries TRBV5-4 and TRBJ2-7; D perhaps matches TRBD1 (6 bases). Trimming removed 3 bases from V and 0 bases from J, with 10 bases in between. The germline CDR1 and CDR2 sequences are SGHNT and YYREEE (reference sequence). The CDR3 is made up of 14 amino acids. DNA of the CDR3: TGTGCCAGCAGCTCAACAGGGAACTCCTACGAGCAGTACTTC. Encoded protein: CASSSTGNSYEQYF.

The chain uses TRBV6-1 and TRBJ2-7; D is ambiguous. The CDR3 spans 13 residues. CDR1 is MNHNS and CDR2 is SASEGT in the germline V gene. With 3 bases removed from V and 3 bases from J, the gap between germline ends came to 9 bases. The CDR3: CASSERVGYEQYF. For the CDR3, the DNA is TGTGCCAGCAGTGAGCGTGTTGGCTACGAGCAGTACTTC.

The chain employs TRBV10-2 and TRBJ1-6; D not resolved. Germline CDR1 is WSHSY and CDR2 is SAAADI. Trimming stripped 2 bases from V and 7 bases from J, with 6 bases between. The CDR3 sequence is 13 residues long. DNA of the CDR3: TGCGCCAGCAGTGAGGGGCCGAATTCACCCCTCCACTTT. Translation gives CASSEGPNSPLHF.

The genes are TRBV11-2 and TRBJ2-7; D unresolved. The germline V and J ends were trimmed by 1 base and 12 bases, with 10 bases remaining between them. The CDR3 is 11 amino acids. Germline V gene sequence: CDR1 SGHAT, CDR2 FQNNGV. DNA for the CDR3: TGTGCCAGCAGCTTAGCCCAAGAGTGGTACTTC. As protein: CASSLAQEWYF.

The genes are TRBV6-1 and TRBJ2-7; D may be TRBD2 (5 bases). The CDR3 runs 15 residues. The V and J ends lost 4 bases and 1 base respectively, with 14 bases between them. Per the germline V gene, CDR1 is MNHNS and CDR2 is SASEGT. CDR3 in DNA: TGTGCCAGCAGTGCCCGGGGAGACTTTTCCTACGAGCAGTACTTC. This translates into CASSARGDFSYEQYF.

V and J are TRBV7-9 and TRBJ1-2, with a possible D match to TRBD1 (6 bases). V was trimmed by 1 base and J by 3 bases, leaving 12 bases between them. CDR1 is SEHNR and CDR2 is FQNEAQ in the germline V gene (reference sequence). The CDR3 sequence is 15 residues long. The CDR3 loop reads CASSLGTGSHYGYTF. The CDR3 region has the DNA TGTGCCAGCAGCTTAGGAACAGGGTCCCACTATGGCTACACCTTC. The full variable domain, rest sourced from reference TRBV7-9 and TRBJ1-2, is DTGVSQNPRHKITKRGQNVTFRCDPISEHNRLYWYRQTLGQGPEFLTYFQNEAQLEKSRLLSDRFSAERPKGSFSTLEIQRTEQGDSAMYLCASSLGTGSHYGYTFGSGTRLTVV.

V is TRBV5-1 and J is TRBJ2-7; 9 nucleotides match TRBD1. Germline V lookup: CDR1 SGHRS, CDR2 YFSETQ. CDR3 size: 17 residues. Trimming took 0 bases from V and 0 from J; bases not matched to a gene: 7. In DNA form, the CDR3 reads TGCGCCAGCAGCTTGGACCCGGGACAGGGAATCTCCTACGAGCAGTACTTC. Encoded protein: CASSLDPGQGISYEQYF.

The V and J genes are TRBV5-1 and TRBJ1-4; D is perhaps TRBD1 (6 bases). Germline CDR1 is SGHRS and CDR2 is YFSETQ. The CDR3 spans 19 residues. The V gene lost 4 bases and the J gene lost 0 bases, with 22 bases spanning the gap. CDR3 sequence reads: CASSRDTGLQLTTNEKLFF. CDR3 bases: TGCGCCAGCAGCCGCGATACAGGGCTTCAACTCACAACTAATGAAAAACTGTTTTTT.

The genes are TRBV2 and TRBJ2-7; 9 nucleotides agree with TRBD2. V trimming: 3 bases; J trimming: 2 bases; junction bases outside the gene matches: 5. CDR3 size: 15 residues. CDR1 is SNHLY, CDR2 FYNNEI, per germline. The CDR3, as DNA: TGTGCCAGCAGTGATTGGCGGGGGGGTACCTACGAGCAGTACTTC. This translates into CASSDWRGGTYEQYF.

V gene TRBV7-9 combines with J gene TRBJ2-1, with 7 nucleotides matching TRBD1. J gave up 2 bases and V 3 bases, and 10 bases lay outside the gene matches. The germline gives CDR1 SEHNR, CDR2 FQNEAQ (reference sequence). The length of the CDR3 is 17 residues. The CDR3 nucleotides are TGTGCCAGCAGCTTTAATTCAAGGACAGGAACCTACAATGAGCAGTTCTTC. It codes for CASSFNSRTGTYNEQFF.

This chain uses TRBV7-8 with TRBJ1-6, with TRBD1 matching 9 bases. Germline values: CDR1 SGHVS, CDR2 FQNEAQ. The CDR3 is made up of 15 amino acids. The trim removed 2 bases at V and 7 bases at J, leaving 3 bases unmatched. CDR3 DNA: TGTGCCAGCAGCTTAATCGGGACAGGGAATTCACCCCTCCACTTT. Translated, it gives CASSLIGTGNSPLHF.